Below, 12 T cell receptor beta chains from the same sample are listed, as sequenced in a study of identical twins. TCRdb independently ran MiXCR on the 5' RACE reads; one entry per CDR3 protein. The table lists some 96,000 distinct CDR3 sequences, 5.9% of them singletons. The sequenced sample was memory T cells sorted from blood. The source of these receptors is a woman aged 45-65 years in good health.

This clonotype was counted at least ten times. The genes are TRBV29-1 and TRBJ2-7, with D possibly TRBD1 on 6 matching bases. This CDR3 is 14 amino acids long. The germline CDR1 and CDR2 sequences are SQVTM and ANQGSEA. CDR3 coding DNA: TGCAGCGGACCGGGACACCCGGTCTCCCACGAGCAGTACGTC. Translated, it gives CSGPGHPVSHEQYV.

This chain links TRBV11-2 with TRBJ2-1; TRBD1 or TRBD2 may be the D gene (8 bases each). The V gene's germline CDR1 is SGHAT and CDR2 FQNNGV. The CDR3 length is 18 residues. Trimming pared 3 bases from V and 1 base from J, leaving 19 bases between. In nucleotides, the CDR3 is TGTGCCAGCAGCTTTGGACAGGGTGCTAGCGGGTCCTACAATGAGCAGTTCTTC. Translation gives CASSFGQGASGSYNEQFF.

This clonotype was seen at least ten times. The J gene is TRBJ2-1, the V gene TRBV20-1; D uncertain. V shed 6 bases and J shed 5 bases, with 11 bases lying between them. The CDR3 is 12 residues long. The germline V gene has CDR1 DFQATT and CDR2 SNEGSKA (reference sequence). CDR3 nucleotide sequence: TGCAGTGCCGAGAATCCGGACAATGAGCAGTTCTTC. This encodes CSAENPDNEQFF.

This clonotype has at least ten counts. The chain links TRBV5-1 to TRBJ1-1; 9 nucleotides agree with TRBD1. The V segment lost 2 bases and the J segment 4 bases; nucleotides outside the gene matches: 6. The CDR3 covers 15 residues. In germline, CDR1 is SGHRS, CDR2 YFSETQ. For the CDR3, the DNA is TGCGCCAGCAGCTTACAGGGGGCGCGGGGCACTGAAGCTTTCTTT. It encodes CASSLQGARGTEAFF.

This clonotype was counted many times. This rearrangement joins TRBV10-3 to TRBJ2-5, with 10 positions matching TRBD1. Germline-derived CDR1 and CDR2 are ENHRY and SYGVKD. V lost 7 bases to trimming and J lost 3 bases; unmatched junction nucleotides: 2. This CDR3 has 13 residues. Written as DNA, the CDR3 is TGTGCCATCAAAGGGACAGGGGAAGAGACCCAGTACTTC. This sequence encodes CAIKGTGEETQYF.

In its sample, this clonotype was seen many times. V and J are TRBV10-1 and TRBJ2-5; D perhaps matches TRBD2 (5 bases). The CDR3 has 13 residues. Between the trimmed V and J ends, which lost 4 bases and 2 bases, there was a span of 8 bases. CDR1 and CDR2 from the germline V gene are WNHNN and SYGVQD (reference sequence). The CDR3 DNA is TGCGCCAGCAGTGGACCGGGGCAAGAGACCCAGTACTTC. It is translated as CASSGPGQETQYF.

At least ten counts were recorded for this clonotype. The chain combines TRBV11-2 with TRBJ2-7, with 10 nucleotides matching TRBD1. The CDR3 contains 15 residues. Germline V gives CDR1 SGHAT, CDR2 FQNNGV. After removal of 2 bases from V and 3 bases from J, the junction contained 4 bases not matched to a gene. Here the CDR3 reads CASSLRGDRGYEQYF. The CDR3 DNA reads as TGTGCCAGCAGCTTAAGGGGGGACAGGGGCTACGAGCAGTACTTC.

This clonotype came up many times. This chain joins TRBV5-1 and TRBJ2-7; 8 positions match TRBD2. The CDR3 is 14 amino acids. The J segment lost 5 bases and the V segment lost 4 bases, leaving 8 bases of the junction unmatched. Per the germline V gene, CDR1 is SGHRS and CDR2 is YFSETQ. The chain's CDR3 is CASSAYGLADEQYF. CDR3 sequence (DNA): TGCGCCAGCAGCGCTTACGGACTAGCCGACGAGCAGTACTTC.

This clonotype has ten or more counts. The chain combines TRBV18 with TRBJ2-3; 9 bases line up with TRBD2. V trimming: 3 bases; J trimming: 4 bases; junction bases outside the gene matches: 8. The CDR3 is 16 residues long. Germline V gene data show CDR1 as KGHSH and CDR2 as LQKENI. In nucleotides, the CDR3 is TGTGCCAGCTCACCGGAGGCGGGAGGGCCCGCAGATACGCAGTATTTT. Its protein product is CASSPEAGGPADTQYF.

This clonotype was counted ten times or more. Written as DNA, the CDR3 is TGCAGCGTAGGACAGGGCGGGAATGAGCAGTTCTTC. It encodes CSVGQGGNEQFF. The V gene is TRBV29-1, the J gene TRBJ2-1; 8 bases are a match to TRBD1. This CDR3 is 12 amino acids long. Per the germline V gene, CDR1 is SQVTM and CDR2 is ANQGSEA. The J segment lost 7 bases and the V segment lost 6 bases, leaving 5 bases of the junction unmatched.

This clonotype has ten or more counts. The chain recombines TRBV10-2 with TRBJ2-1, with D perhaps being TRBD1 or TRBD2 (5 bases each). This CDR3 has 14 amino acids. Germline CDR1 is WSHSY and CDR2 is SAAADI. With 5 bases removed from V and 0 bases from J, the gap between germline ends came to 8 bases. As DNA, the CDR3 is TGCGCCAGCAGTTGGGGGAGCTCCTACAATGAGCAGTTCTTC. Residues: CASSWGSSYNEQFF.

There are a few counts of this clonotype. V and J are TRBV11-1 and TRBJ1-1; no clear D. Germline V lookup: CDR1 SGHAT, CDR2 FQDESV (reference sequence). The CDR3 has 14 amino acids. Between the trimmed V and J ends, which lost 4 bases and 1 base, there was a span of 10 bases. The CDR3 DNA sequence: TGTGCCAGCAGCTCATATACGAAGAACACTGAAGCTTTCTTT. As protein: CASSSYTKNTEAFF.